This is a list of T cell receptor beta chains from one sample in a study of T cell responses to AZD1222 COVID-19 vaccine. Method: immunoSEQ multiplex PCR; TCRdb's copy keeps in-frame clones and lacks some. Of around 70,000 clones listed, around 86% are singletons. This sample comprised peripheral blood, obtained on day 0 of AZD1222 vaccination. The receptors originated from an adult in good health. The CDR3 runs from the conserved cysteine through the conserved F or W. A D gene is named only where the DNA matches it firmly. Some rows have no size entry. The others give once, few or many, or a class for an expanded clone.

D gene	V gene	J gene	clone size	CDR3 DNA	CDR3 protein
TRBD2	TRBV27	TRBJ2-7	-	TGTGCCAGCAGACGGGGGACTAGCGGGAGCAATTACGAGCAGTACTTC	CASRRGTSGSNYEQYF
TRBD1	TRBV7-3	TRBJ2-2	-	TGTGCCAGCAGCTTACCCGGGACAGGGGCCACCGGGGAGCTGTTTTTT	CASSLPGTGATGELFF
-	TRBV27	TRBJ1-6	-	TGTGCCAGCAACCCGGGCCCTGGATCACCCCTCCACTTT	CASNPGPGSPLHF
TRBD1	TRBV6-2/TRBV6-3	TRBJ2-4	-	TGTGCCAGCAGTTACCCGTTACAGGGGACCAAAAACATTCAGTACTTC	CASSYPLQGTKNIQYF
-	TRBV2	TRBJ2-3	-	TGTGCCAGCAGTGCCGGGACCTATACGCAGTATTTT	CASSAGTYTQYF
-	TRBV4-1	TRBJ2-3	-	TGCGCCAGCAGCCAACCCCCGCAGGGCACAGATACGCAGTATTTT	CASSQPPQGTDTQYF
TRBD1	TRBV28	TRBJ1-4	-	TGTGCCAGCAGGGATACCGGGACAGGGGGCTGGTATGAAAAACTGTTTTTT	CASRDTGTGGWYEKLFF
-	TRBV6-5	TRBJ2-1	few	TGTGCCAGCAGAAAGGCAGGGTCCAATGAGCAGTTCTTC	CASRKAGSNEQFF
-	TRBV30	TRBJ2-2	-	TGTGCCTGGAGTGTATCACTGCCGGGGGCGAACACCGGGGAGCTGTTTTTT	CAWSVSLPGANTGELFF
TRBD1	TRBV20-1	TRBJ2-4	-	TGCAGTGCTAGTGAGCAGGGGGTAGCCAAAAACATTCAGTACTTC	CSASEQGVAKNIQYF
-	TRBV7-9	TRBJ2-7	once	TGTGCCAGCAGCTTAGCCCTCTACGAGCAGTACTTC	CASSLALYEQYF
-	TRBV28	TRBJ1-2	-	TGTGCCAGCAGTTTAGGGGGGAAAAGCTACACCTTC	CASSLGGKSYTF
TRBD1	TRBV15	TRBJ1-1	-	TGTGCCACCAGCAGAGGGAGGGACAGTTACAACACTGAAGCTTTCTTT	CATSRGRDSYNTEAFF
TRBD1	TRBV18	TRBJ1-2	-	TGTGCCAGCTCACCTAACCCGGGACAGGGTACGTCGGGCGGCTACACCTTC	CASSPNPGQGTSGGYTF
-	TRBV9	TRBJ2-6	-	TGTGCCAGCAGCGTAGATGGGGCTGGGGCCAACGTCCTGACTTTC	CASSVDGAGANVLTF
-	TRBV4-3	TRBJ2-7	-	TGCGCCAGCAGCCAAGATTGGGGTCGGGCCAGGGGAATCATTTACGAGCAGTACTTC	CASSQDWGRARGIIYEQYF
-	TRBV25-1	TRBJ2-3	-	TGTGCCAGCAGTTCCCCGGGACGGGCAGATACGCAGTATTTT	CASSSPGRADTQYF
-	TRBV28	TRBJ1-1	-	TGTGCCAGCAATAGTCAGGGTCACGACCCTGAAGCTTTCTTT	CASNSQGHDPEAFF
-	TRBV6-5	TRBJ2-7	-	TGTGCCAGCAGACCCCCGGGGGACTCCTACGAGCAGTACTTC	CASRPPGDSYEQYF
-	TRBV28	TRBJ2-3	few	TGTGCCAGCAGTTTTCTCCAAGGCACAGATACGCAGTATTTT	CASSFLQGTDTQYF
TRBD1	TRBV29-1	TRBJ2-1	-	TGCAGCGTAGGGACAGCCCAGTGGTCCTACAATGAGCAGTTCTTC	CSVGTAQWSYNEQFF
TRBD2	TRBV7-3	TRBJ2-2	-	TGTGCCAGCAGCTTAATGGGACTAGTAAGATCCGGGGAGCTGTTTTTT	CASSLMGLVRSGELFF
-	TRBV7-9	TRBJ1-4	-	TGTGCCAGCACAAAAGGGGAGGGGTATGAAAAACTGTTTTTT	CASTKGEGYEKLFF
-	TRBV27	TRBJ2-4	-	TGTGCCAGCAAGACACCGGGGAAAAACATTCAGTACTTC	CASKTPGKNIQYF
-	TRBV2	TRBJ2-7	once	TGTGCCAGCAAGGCAGGGAGGGAGCAGTACTTC	CASKAGREQYF
TRBD1	TRBV28	TRBJ2-7	-	TGTGCCAGCAGTCCCGGACAGGTATACGAGCAGTACTTC	CASSPGQVYEQYF
-	TRBV6-5	TRBJ1-3	-	TGTGCCAGCAGTTACTCTGTTGGGGGTGGAAACACCATATATTTT	CASSYSVGGGNTIYF
TRBD1	TRBV12-3/TRBV12-4	TRBJ2-2	once	TGTGCCGGACAGGGGAGCGTCACCGGGGAGCTGTTTTTT	CAGQGSVTGELFF
-	TRBV3-1/TRBV3-2	TRBJ2-7	once	TGTGCCAGCAGCCAGGGCCCTACACGCTCCTACGAGCAGTACTTC	CASSQGPTRSYEQYF
-	TRBV12-3/TRBV12-4	TRBJ2-1	-	TGTGCCAGCAGTCCCGACAGTTACAATGAGCAGTTCTTC	CASSPDSYNEQFF
-	TRBV28	TRBJ2-1	-	TGTGCCAGCAGCCTTAACAGGGCTGATGAGCAGTTCTTC	CASSLNRADEQFF
-	TRBV20-1	TRBJ1-1	-	TGCAGTGCTAGACAGGACACTGAAGCTTTCTTT	CSARQDTEAFF
TRBD2	TRBV19	TRBJ2-1	once	TGTGCCAGTAGTATTTCACTAGCGGGAGGAATTTACTACAATGAGCAGTTCTTC	CASSISLAGGIYYNEQFF
-	TRBV29-1	TRBJ2-1	-	TGCAGCGTTGAAGGGTGGGTCGGCGGTGAGCAGTTCTTC	CSVEGWVGGEQFF
-	TRBV13	TRBJ1-1	-	TGTGCCAGCAGCTTAGGCAACACAATGAACACTGAAGCTTTCTTT	CASSLGNTMNTEAFF
TRBD2	TRBV4-1	TRBJ2-3	once	TGCGCCAGCAGCCAAGGCCCGACTAGCGGTTACACAGATACGCAGTATTTT	CASSQGPTSGYTDTQYF
TRBD1	TRBV19	TRBJ1-5	-	TGTGCCAGTAGGTGGACAGGGGACCATAGCAATCAGCCCCAGCATTTT	CASRWTGDHSNQPQHF
-	TRBV29-1	TRBJ2-1	-	TGCAGCGTTGGGCCAGGGGTCCACAATGAGCAGTTCTTC	CSVGPGVHNEQFF
TRBD1	TRBV18	TRBJ2-7	-	TGTGCCAGCTCACCCGGGACAGGGGGCTACGAGCAGTACTTC	CASSPGTGGYEQYF
-	TRBV3-1/TRBV3-2	TRBJ2-5	-	TGTGCCAGCAGCAAGTTGGTAGGGGTCCAAGAGACCCAGTACTTC	CASSKLVGVQETQYF
TRBD1	TRBV5-4	TRBJ1-4	-	TGTGCCAGCAGCCTGGACAGGGCCGGCGAAAAACTGTTTTTT	CASSLDRAGEKLFF
TRBD1	TRBV19	TRBJ1-1	-	TGTGCCAGTAGTCCCCTGACAGGGGTAGGGACTGAAGCTTTCTTT	CASSPLTGVGTEAFF
-	TRBV11-3	TRBJ2-1	-	TGTGCCAGCAGCCCTCAGTTGGGGGGTCTCGGTGAGCAGTTCTTC	CASSPQLGGLGEQFF
-	TRBV7-8	TRBJ1-5	-	TGTGCCAGCAGCTTAGGGATTGAGTCACATCAGCCCCAGCATTTT	CASSLGIESHQPQHF
TRBD1	TRBV4-2	TRBJ1-2	-	TGTGCCAGCAGCCAAGATCCAGGACAGGGGTTTGGCTACACCTTC	CASSQDPGQGFGYTF
TRBD1	TRBV29-1	TRBJ2-2	-	TGCAGCGTTGAAGGGACAGTCGGGACAGCGAACACCGGGGAGCTGTTTTTT	CSVEGTVGTANTGELFF
-	TRBV7-2	TRBJ1-4	-	TGTGCCAGCAGCTTGGGGGGTGGCGAAAAACTGTTTTTT	CASSLGGGEKLFF
TRBD2	TRBV7-2	TRBJ2-1	-	TGTGCCAGCAGCCTCGCCTCGGGACTAGACCCCGGCAATGAGCAGTTCTTC	CASSLASGLDPGNEQFF
-	TRBV29-1	TRBJ2-7	-	TGCAGCGTTGAAGTCGGAGACTACGAGCAGTACTTC	CSVEVGDYEQYF
-	TRBV28	TRBJ2-2	-	TGTGCCAGCAGTTTTTGGGGGGACCTAAAGCAGAACACCGGGGAGCTGTTTTTT	CASSFWGDLKQNTGELFF
-	TRBV5-1	TRBJ2-5	-	TGCGCCAGCAGCTTGGTTGGCAGGGGAGACCAAGAGACCCAGTACTTC	CASSLVGRGDQETQYF
-	TRBV19	TRBJ1-5	-	TGTGCCAGTACCAATCCAGGGTCGCAGCCCCAGCATTTT	CASTNPGSQPQHF
-	TRBV27	TRBJ1-2	-	TGTGCCAGCAGTTTAGGGCAGCTCTATGGCTACACCTTC	CASSLGQLYGYTF
-	TRBV24-1	TRBJ2-7	-	TGTGCCACCAGTGACCCGCGACCCCCCTACGAGCAGTACTTC	CATSDPRPPYEQYF
-	TRBV5-4	TRBJ2-2	-	TGTGCCAGCAGCTCAACAGGGTATTCGGGCGGGGAGCTGTTTTTT	CASSSTGYSGGELFF
-	TRBV28	TRBJ2-7	-	TGTGCCAGCAGGACAACAGTTCGGGACCCCGACGAGCAGTACTTC	CASRTTVRDPDEQYF
-	TRBV6-5	TRBJ1-1	-	TGTGCCAGCAGCAGGGGTACGAAGACTGAAGCTTTCTTT	CASSRGTKTEAFF